These 21 T cell receptor beta chains originate from one sample sequenced in a study of OX40 agonist ivuxolimab in advanced cancers. The method behind the library was the immunoSEQ multiplex PCR assay. Entries here come from immuneACCESS through TCRdb and include only in-frame sequences with V and J called. Some clones fail to appear in such tables; in the studies checked, an unresolved V gene covers under half of the shortfall, and the cause of the remainder is unknown. This sample is represented by more than 45,000 clones; 80% to 95% of them were singletons. Together, the top ten hold about 7% of the sample. Sequencing was performed on CD4+ or CD8+ T cells sorted from blood, taken in a trial of the OX40 agonist ivuxolimab. These receptors all stem from an adult with an advanced solid tumor such as melanoma, head and neck, liver or kidney cancer.

This chain connects TRBV5-1 to TRBJ2-2; D ambiguous. Trimming left V 8 bases short and J 4 bases short, with 6 bases between. Germline V gives CDR1 SGHRS, CDR2 YFSETQ. The CDR3 is 11 residues long. For the CDR3, the DNA is TGCGCCAGTCAGGCCACCGGGGAGCTGTTTTTT. It yields the protein CASQATGELFF.

The V and J genes are TRBV19 and TRBJ1-4; D unclear. CDR1 and CDR2 from the germline V gene are LNHDA and SQIVND (reference sequence). V lost 5 bases and J lost 0, with 10 bases in between. The CDR3 is made up of 15 amino acids. The CDR3 protein is CASSPRTSTNEKLFF. The CDR3 bases are TGTGCCAGTAGTCCCCGTACCTCAACTAATGAAAAACTGTTTTTT. Full variable domain (missing parts from reference TRBV19 and TRBJ1-4): DGGITQSPKYLFRKEGQNVTLSCEQNLNHDAMYWYRQDPGQGLRLIYYSQIVNDFQKGDIAEGYSVSREKKESFPLTVTSAQKNPTAFYLCASSPRTSTNEKLFFGSGTQLSVL.

V gene TRBV13 combines with J gene TRBJ1-1, with D possibly matching TRBD1 (5 bases). With 1 base removed from V and 10 bases from J, the gap between germline ends came to 7 bases. This CDR3 is built from 11 residues. Germline assignment: CDR1 PRHDT and CDR2 FYEKMQ (reference sequence). The CDR3 loop reads CASSLEQVAFF. Written as DNA, the CDR3 is TGTGCCAGCAGCTTAGAACAGGTAGCTTTCTTT. The variable domain in full, with the rest retrieved from reference TRBV13 and TRBJ1-1, is AAGVIQSPRHLIKEKRETATLKCYPIPRHDTVYWYQQGPGQDPQFLISFYEKMQSDKGSIPDRFSAQQFSDYHSELNMSSLELGDSALYFCASSLEQVAFFGQGTRLTVV.

The chain employs TRBV15 and TRBJ1-1, with TRBD1 as a possible D gene (6 bases). Germline V gene sequence: CDR1 LNHNV, CDR2 YYDKDF (reference sequence). This CDR3 region has 14 residues. The V end lost 6 bases, the J end lost 3 bases, and 14 bases lay between the germline ends. CDR3: CATSFTGLYTEAFF. As DNA, the CDR3 is TGTGCCACCAGTTTTACAGGGCTATACACTGAAGCTTTCTTT.

The rearrangement uses TRBV6-1 and TRBJ1-1; no firm D call. Germline V gene sequence: CDR1 MNHNS, CDR2 SASEGT. The CDR3 sequence is 14 residues long. V was shortened by 4 bases and J by 4 bases, with 13 bases between the two germline ends. CDR3 amino acids: CASSATLEGTEAFF. CDR3 nucleotide sequence: TGTGCCAGCAGTGCGACGTTGGAGGGCACTGAAGCTTTCTTT.

This clone appeared a single time. The chain joins TRBV19 to TRBJ1-2, with D hard to call. V was trimmed by 7 bases and J by 6 bases, leaving 18 bases between them. This CDR3 has 14 residues. Germline-derived CDR1 and CDR2 are LNHDA and SQIVND (reference sequence). The CDR3 is CASKGQRRTDGYTF. CDR3 sequence (DNA): TGTGCCAGTAAAGGTCAGAGAAGAACTGATGGCTACACCTTC.

The gene calls are TRBV27 and TRBJ1-2, with D perhaps TRBD1 (5 bases). Trimming left V 6 bases short and J 6 bases short, with 26 bases between. This CDR3 has 17 residues. Per the germline V gene, CDR1 is MNHEY and CDR2 is SMNVEV (reference sequence). As DNA, the CDR3 is TGTGCCAGCAGCTTAGAGAGAGGGGTCCCAGGGAGTGATGGCTACACCTTC. Translation gives CASSLERGVPGSDGYTF.

V is TRBV2 and J is TRBJ1-2; D ambiguous. Germline values: CDR1 SNHLY, CDR2 FYNNEI. V was shortened by 7 bases and J by 2 bases, with 8 bases between the two germline ends. This CDR3 comprises 12 residues. The DNA of the CDR3 is TGTGCCAGCAAGGTTCTGAACTATGGCTACACCTTC. Residues: CASKVLNYGYTF.

The V call is TRBV6-5, the J call TRBJ2-1, with D unclear. Trimming shortened V by 3 bases and J by 3 bases, and 12 bases separated the two germline ends. Germline V gene sequence: CDR1 MNHEY, CDR2 SVGAGI. The CDR3 has 15 amino acids. CDR3 nucleotide sequence: TGTGCCAGCAGTTATATGGGTTTTGGCTACAATGAGCAGTTCTTC. This encodes CASSYMGFGYNEQFF.

This clone is a singleton in its sample. The rearrangement links TRBV14 to TRBJ1-1; D is unresolved. The germline V and J ends were trimmed by 4 bases and 0 bases, with 18 bases remaining between them. The germline gives CDR1 SGHDN, CDR2 FVKESK. The CDR3 length is 17 residues. This chain's CDR3 is CASSLPAAETLNTEAFF. The CDR3 DNA reads as TGTGCCAGCAGCCTCCCGGCGGCGGAAACCTTGAACACTGAAGCTTTCTTT.

The chain links TRBV19 to TRBJ2-1; no reliable D call. Deletions cut 1 base from V and 6 bases from J, with 10 bases between. The CDR3 has 14 residues. CDR1 is LNHDA and CDR2 is SQIVND in the germline V gene (reference sequence). CDR3 sequence: CASSIVDQGNEQFF. DNA for the CDR3: TGTGCCAGTAGTATAGTAGATCAAGGCAATGAGCAGTTCTTC.

This chain connects TRBV5-1 to TRBJ2-1; perhaps TRBD2 as D (6 bases). This CDR3 comprises 13 residues. V was trimmed by 4 bases and J by 7 bases, leaving 12 bases between them. CDR1 and CDR2 (germline): SGHRS, YFSETQ. DNA of the CDR3: TGCGCCAGCAGCCTCTCCCGGGGGAATGAGCAGTTCTTC. Translating gives CASSLSRGNEQFF.

The chain joins TRBV18 to TRBJ1-1; tentative D call: TRBD1 (6 bases). Between the trimmed V and J ends, which lost 3 bases and 5 bases, there was a span of 10 bases. CDR3 size: 13 residues. Per germline, CDR1 KGHSH and CDR2 LQKENI. The CDR3 DNA is TGTGCCAGCTCACCGGCAGGGGAGACTGAAGCTTTCTTT. Translating it yields CASSPAGETEAFF.

J is TRBJ1-1 and V is TRBV28; 7 nucleotides line up with TRBD1. Germline trimming cut 6 bases from V and 6 bases from J; bases unmatched to any gene: 13. Germline values: CDR1 MDHEN, CDR2 SYDVKM. The CDR3 has 15 residues. The CDR3 DNA is TGTGCCAGCAGCCGTGACAGGGTGGGCGTGCCTGAAGCTTTCTTT. It specifies CASSRDRVGVPEAFF.

The chain couples TRBV15 to TRBJ1-2; D is ambiguous. The CDR3 is 15 amino acids. Trimming left V 0 bases short and J 4 bases short, with 12 bases between. Germline CDR1 LNHNV, CDR2 YYDKDF (reference sequence). In DNA form, the CDR3 reads TGTGCCACCAGCAGAGATTCGGGGTCTCTCTATGGCTACACCTTC. Amino acids: CATSRDSGSLYGYTF.

V usage is TRBV6-1 and J usage is TRBJ2-7; D is unresolved. Per germline, CDR1 MNHNS and CDR2 SASEGT. This CDR3 contains 10 residues. The V gene lost 8 bases and the J gene lost 4 bases, with 6 bases spanning the gap. For the CDR3, the DNA is TGTGCCAGCCAGGCGTACGAGCAGTACTTC. Translated: CASQAYEQYF.

This clone was counted between two and nine times. The chain joins TRBV7-9 to TRBJ2-7; D possibly corresponds to TRBD1 (5 bases). V was cut by 5 bases and J by 2 bases, with 10 bases left in between. This CDR3 has 13 residues. Germline CDR1 reads SEHNR; CDR2 reads FQNEAQ (reference sequence). The CDR3, as DNA: TGTGCCAGCAGCGCGCAGGGAACCTACGAGCAGTACTTC. As protein: CASSAQGTYEQYF.

The rearrangement uses TRBV21-1 and TRBJ2-2; TRBD2, the table's D call, lacks a check against the DNA. TRBV21-1 is noted as a pseudogene. The CDR3 extends over 15 amino acids. This CDR3 reads CASSGWRVATGELFF. The CDR3 DNA reads TGTGCCAGCAGCGGATGGAGGGTGGCCACCGGGGAGCTGTTTTTT.

Note on this clone: Other DNA variants within this sample encode the same CDR3. The chain couples TRBV6-5 to TRBJ2-1; TRBD2 aligns across 8 bases. The CDR3 has 15 amino acids. The V gene's germline CDR1 is MNHEY and CDR2 SVGAGI. Unmatched junction bases numbered 12, after V lost 6 bases and J lost 8 bases. CDR3: CASSSFDGGVDEQFF. CDR3 DNA sequence: TGTGCCAGCAGCTCCTTCGACGGGGGGGTGGATGAGCAGTTCTTC.

The chain links TRBV7-3 to TRBJ2-1, with TRBD2 identical over 11 bases. The V gene's germline CDR1 is SGHTA and CDR2 FQGTGA. With V trimmed by 5 bases and J by 5 bases, 5 bases remained unmatched. CDR3 length: 15 amino acids. CDR3 amino acids: CASSLSGGAHNEQFF. In nucleotides, the CDR3 is TGTGCCAGCAGCCTTAGCGGGGGGGCTCACAATGAGCAGTTCTTC.

The chain has TRBV5-5 and TRBJ1-1; TRBD1 agrees at 7 bases. V was clipped by 4 bases and J by 3 bases; unmatched bases: 3. Looked up from germline, CDR1 is SGHKS and CDR2 is YYEKEE (reference sequence). The CDR3 has 13 amino acids. As DNA, the CDR3 is TGTGCCAGCAGCCTAACAGGGGACACTGAAGCTTTCTTT. Protein: CASSLTGDTEAFF.